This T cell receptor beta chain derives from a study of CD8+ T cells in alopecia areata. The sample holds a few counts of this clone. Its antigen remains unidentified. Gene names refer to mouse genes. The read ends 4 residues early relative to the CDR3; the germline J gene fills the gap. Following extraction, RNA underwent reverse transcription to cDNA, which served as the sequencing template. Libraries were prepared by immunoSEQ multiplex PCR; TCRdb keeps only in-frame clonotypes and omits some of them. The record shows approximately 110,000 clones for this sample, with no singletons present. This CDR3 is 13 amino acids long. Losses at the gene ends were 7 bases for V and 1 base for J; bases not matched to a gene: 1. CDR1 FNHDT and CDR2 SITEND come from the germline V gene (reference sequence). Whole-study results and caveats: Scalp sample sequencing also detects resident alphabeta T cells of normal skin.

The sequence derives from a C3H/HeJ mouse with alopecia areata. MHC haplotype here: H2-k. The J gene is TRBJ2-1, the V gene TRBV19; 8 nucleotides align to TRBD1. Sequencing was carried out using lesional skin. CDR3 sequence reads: CASGTGNYAEQFF. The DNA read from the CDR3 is TGTGCCAGCGGGACAGGAAACTATGCT.